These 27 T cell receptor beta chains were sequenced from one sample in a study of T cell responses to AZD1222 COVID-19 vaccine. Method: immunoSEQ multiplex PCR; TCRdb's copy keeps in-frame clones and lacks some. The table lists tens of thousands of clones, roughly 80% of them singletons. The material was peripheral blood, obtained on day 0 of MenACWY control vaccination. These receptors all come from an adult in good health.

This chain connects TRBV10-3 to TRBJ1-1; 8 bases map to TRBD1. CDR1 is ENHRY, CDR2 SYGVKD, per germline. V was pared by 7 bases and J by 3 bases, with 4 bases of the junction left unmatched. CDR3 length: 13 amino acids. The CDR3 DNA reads TGTGCCATCAAATCGACAGGGGACACTGAAGCTTTCTTT. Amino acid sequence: CAIKSTGDTEAFF.

The DNA for the CDR3 is TGCGCCAGCAGCGACAGGCACCAAGAGACCCAGTACTTC. Residues: CASSDRHQETQYF. The chain carries TRBV10-1 and TRBJ2-5; D perhaps matches TRBD1 (6 bases). Trimming left V 6 bases short and J 0 bases short, with 8 bases between. The CDR3 is made up of 13 amino acids. Germline lookup yields CDR1 WNHNN and CDR2 SYGVQD (reference sequence).

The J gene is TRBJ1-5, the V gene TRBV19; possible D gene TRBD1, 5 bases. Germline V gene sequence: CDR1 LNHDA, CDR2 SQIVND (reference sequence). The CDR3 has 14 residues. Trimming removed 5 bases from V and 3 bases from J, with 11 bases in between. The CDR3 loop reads CASSAGANNQPQHF. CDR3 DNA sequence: TGTGCCAGTAGTGCCGGGGCTAACAATCAGCCCCAGCATTTT.

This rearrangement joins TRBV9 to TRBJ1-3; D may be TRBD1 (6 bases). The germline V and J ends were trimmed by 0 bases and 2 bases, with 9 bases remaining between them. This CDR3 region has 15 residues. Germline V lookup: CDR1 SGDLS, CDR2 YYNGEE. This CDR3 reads CASSVEEGAGNTIYF. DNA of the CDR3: TGTGCCAGCAGCGTAGAGGAGGGGGCTGGAAACACCATATATTTT.

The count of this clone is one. CDR3 sequence (DNA): TGTGCCTGGAGCGGGATTACAGGGGGGAACACTGAAGCTTTCTTT. Its translation: CAWSGITGGNTEAFF. V and J are TRBV30 and TRBJ1-1; 8 nucleotides align to TRBD1. Unmatched junction bases numbered 7, after V lost 3 bases and J lost 1 base. The length of the CDR3 is 15 residues. The germline V gene has CDR1 GTSNPN and CDR2 SVGIG (reference sequence).

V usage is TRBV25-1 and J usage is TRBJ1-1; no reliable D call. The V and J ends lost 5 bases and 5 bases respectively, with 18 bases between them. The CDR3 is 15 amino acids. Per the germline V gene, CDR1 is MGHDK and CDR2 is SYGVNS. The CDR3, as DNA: TGTGCCAGCAGTTCGGCCCTCACCCCGGGAACTGAAGCTTTCTTT. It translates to CASSSALTPGTEAFF.

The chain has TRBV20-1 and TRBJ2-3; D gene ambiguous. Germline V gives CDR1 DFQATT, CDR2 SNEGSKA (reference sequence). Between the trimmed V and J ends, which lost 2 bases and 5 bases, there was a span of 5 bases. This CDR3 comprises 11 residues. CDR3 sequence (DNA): TGCAGTGCTAGAAAGGGAGATACGCAGTATTTT. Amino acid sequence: CSARKGDTQYF.

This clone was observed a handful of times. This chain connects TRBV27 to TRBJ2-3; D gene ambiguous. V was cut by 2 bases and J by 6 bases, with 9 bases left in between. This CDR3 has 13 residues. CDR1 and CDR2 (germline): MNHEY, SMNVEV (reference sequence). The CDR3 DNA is TGTGCCAGCAGTTTACTCCCTGGGGATACGCAGTATTTT. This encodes CASSLLPGDTQYF.

CDR3 coding DNA: TGTGCCAGCAGCTCGACGCCCAGAAGCTCCTACAATGAGCAGTTCTTC. Translating it yields CASSSTPRSSYNEQFF. The V gene is TRBV7-8, the J gene TRBJ2-1, with D hard to call. The germline CDR1 and CDR2 sequences are SGHVS and FQNEAQ. This CDR3 contains 16 residues. V lost 4 bases to trimming and J lost 0 bases, with 13 bases between them.

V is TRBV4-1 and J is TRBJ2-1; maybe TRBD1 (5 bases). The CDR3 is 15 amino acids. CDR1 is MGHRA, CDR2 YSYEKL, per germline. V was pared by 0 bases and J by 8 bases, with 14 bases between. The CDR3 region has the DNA TGCGCCAGCAGCCAAGAGGTGGGGCCGCTGGATGAGCAGTTCTTC. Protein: CASSQEVGPLDEQFF.

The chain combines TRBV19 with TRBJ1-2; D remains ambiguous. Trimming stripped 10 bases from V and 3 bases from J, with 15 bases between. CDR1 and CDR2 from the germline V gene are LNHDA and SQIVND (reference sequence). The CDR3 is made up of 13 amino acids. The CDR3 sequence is CATRGLNDYGYTF. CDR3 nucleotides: TGTGCCACTCGAGGCTTAAATGACTATGGCTACACCTTC. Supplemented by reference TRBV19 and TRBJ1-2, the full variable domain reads DGGITQSPKYLFRKEGQNVTLSCEQNLNHDAMYWYRQDPGQGLRLIYYSQIVNDFQKGDIAEGYSVSREKKESFPLTVTSAQKNPTAFYLCATRGLNDYGYTFGSGTRLTVV.

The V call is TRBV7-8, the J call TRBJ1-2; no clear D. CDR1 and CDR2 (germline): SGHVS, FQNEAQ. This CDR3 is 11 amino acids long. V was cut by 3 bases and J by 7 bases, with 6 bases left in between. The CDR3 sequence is CASSLAVGYTF. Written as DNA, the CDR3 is TGTGCCAGCAGCTTGGCAGTTGGCTACACCTTC.

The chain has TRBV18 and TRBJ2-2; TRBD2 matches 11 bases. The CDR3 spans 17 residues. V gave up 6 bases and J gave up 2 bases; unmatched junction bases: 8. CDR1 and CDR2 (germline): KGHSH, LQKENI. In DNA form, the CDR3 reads TGTGCCAGCTCCCCCGGTCTAGCGGGAGGAAACACCGGGGAGCTGTTTTTT. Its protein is CASSPGLAGGNTGELFF.

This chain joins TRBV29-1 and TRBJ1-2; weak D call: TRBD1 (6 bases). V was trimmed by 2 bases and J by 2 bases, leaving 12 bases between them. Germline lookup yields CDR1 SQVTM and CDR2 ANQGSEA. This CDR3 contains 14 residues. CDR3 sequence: CSVETTGINYGYTF. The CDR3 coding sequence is TGCAGCGTTGAAACCACAGGGATAAACTATGGCTACACCTTC.

This CDR3 is CASSLPIETAASGNTIYF. CDR3 DNA: TGTGCCAGCAGTCTCCCAATCGAGACGGCCGCCTCTGGAAACACCATATATTTT. The chain couples TRBV27 to TRBJ1-3, with D uncertain. V lost 5 bases and J 0 bases, leaving 20 bases between the germline ends. Germline V gene data show CDR1 as MNHEY and CDR2 as SMNVEV (reference sequence). This CDR3 spans 18 amino acids.

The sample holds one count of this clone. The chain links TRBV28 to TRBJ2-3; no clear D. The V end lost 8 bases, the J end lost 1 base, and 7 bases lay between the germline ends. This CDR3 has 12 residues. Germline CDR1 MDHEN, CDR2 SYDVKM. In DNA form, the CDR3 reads TGTGCCAGCTTTGAGGGCACAGATACGCAGTATTTT. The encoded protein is CASFEGTDTQYF.

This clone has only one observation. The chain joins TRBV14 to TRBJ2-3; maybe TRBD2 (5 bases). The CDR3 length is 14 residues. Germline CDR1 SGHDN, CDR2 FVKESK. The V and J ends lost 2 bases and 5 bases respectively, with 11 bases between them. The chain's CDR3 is CASSQFSGGDTQYF. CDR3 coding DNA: TGTGCCAGCAGCCAATTCAGCGGAGGAGATACGCAGTATTTT.

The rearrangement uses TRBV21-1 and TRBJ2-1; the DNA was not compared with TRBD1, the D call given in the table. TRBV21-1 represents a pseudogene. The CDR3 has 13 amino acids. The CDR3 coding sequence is TGTGCCGGCCGCCAGGCTGCCTACAATGAGCAGTTCTTC. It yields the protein CAGRQAAYNEQFF.

CDR3 bases: TGTGCCAGTAGTATATTTGGGGGTGCGAACACTGAAGCTTTCTTT. Protein: CASSIFGGANTEAFF. The chain links TRBV19 to TRBJ1-1; D perhaps matches TRBD1 (5 bases). The CDR3 runs 15 residues. Per germline, CDR1 LNHDA and CDR2 SQIVND (reference sequence). Trimming took 2 bases from V and 1 from J, leaving 11 bases between them.

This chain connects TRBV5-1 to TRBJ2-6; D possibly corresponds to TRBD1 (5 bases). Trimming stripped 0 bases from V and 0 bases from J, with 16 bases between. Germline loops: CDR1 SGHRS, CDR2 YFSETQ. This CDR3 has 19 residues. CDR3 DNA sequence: TGCGCCAGCAGCTTGGCAATAGGGGTCGTAAGCTCTGGGGCCAACGTCCTGACTTTC. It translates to CASSLAIGVVSSGANVLTF. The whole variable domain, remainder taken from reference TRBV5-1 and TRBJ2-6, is KAGVTQTPRYLIKTRGQQVTLSCSPISGHRSVSWYQQTPGQGLQFLFEYFSETQRNKGNFPGRFSGRQFSNSRSEMNVSTLELGDSALYLCASSLAIGVVSSGANVLTFGAGSRLTVL.

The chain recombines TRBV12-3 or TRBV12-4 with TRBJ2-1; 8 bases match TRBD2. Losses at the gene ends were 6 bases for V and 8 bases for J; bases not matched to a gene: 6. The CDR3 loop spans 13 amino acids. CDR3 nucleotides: TGTGCCAGCAGGATTAGCGGGACACATGAGCAGTTCTTC. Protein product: CASRISGTHEQFF.

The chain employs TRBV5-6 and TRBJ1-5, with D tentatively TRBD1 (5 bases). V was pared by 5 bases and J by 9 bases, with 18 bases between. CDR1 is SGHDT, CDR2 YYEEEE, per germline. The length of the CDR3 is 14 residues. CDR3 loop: CASRLRGGDGPQHF. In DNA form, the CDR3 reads TGTGCCAGCAGATTGCGGGGTGGGGACGGGCCCCAGCATTTT.

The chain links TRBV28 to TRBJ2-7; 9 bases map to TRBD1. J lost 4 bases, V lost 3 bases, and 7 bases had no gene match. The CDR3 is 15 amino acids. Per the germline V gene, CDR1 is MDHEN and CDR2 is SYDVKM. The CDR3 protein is CASSLSGQGIYEQYF. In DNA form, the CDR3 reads TGTGCCAGCAGTTTGTCGGGACAGGGAATTTACGAGCAGTACTTC.

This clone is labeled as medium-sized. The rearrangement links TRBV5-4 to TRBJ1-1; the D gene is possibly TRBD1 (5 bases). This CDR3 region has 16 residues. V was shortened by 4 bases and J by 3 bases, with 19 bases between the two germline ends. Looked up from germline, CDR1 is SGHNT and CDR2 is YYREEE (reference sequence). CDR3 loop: CASSVGSGGAYTEAFF. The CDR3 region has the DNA TGTGCCAGCAGCGTTGGGTCCGGAGGGGCGTACACTGAAGCTTTCTTT.

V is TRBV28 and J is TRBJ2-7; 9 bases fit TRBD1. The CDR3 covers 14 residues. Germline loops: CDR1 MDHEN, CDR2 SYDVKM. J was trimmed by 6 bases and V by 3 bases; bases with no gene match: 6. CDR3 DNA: TGTGCCAGCAGTTTCATGGGACAGGGCGGCGAGCAGTACTTC. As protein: CASSFMGQGGEQYF.

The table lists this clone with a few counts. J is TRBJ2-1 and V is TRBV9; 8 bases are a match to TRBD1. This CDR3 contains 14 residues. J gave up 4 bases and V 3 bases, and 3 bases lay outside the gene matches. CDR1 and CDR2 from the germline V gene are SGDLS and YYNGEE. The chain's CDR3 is CASSGTGIYNEQFF. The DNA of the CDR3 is TGTGCCAGCAGCGGGACAGGGATTTACAATGAGCAGTTCTTC.

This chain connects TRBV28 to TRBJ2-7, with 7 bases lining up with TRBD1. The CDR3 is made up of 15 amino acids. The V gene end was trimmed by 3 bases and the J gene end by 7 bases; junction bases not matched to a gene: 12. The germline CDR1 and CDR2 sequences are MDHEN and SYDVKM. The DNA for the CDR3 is TGTGCCAGCAGTTTGGCCCGACAGGGCCCAAGGGAGCAGTACTTC. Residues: CASSLARQGPREQYF.